What follows describes a single T cell receptor beta chain. The sample is drawn from a study of blood T cell repertoires in COVID-19. About the study: PBMCs, B-cell-depleted T cells, or T cells were the source of the cDNA or gDNA that made up the material.

The V gene end was trimmed by 4 bases and the J gene end by 2 bases; junction bases not matched to a gene: 7. This CDR3 has 16 amino acids. Per the germline V gene, CDR1 is SEHNR and CDR2 is FQNEAQ (reference sequence). In the authors' methods: Amplification with reference gene primers provided the estimates of nucleated cell counts. The protocol was immunoSEQ multiplex PCR, while the TCRdb copy is restricted to in-frame clones and leaves out a portion. That table is the source of V, J and clone size, and D and trimming were worked out from the DNA. The sample lists more than 300,000 clones, around 87% seen once, with 8% to 13% in the top ten. Followed longitudinally, the Seattle patients had been enrolled during active infection.

The sample taken for sequencing was peripheral blood. The chain carries TRBV7-9 and TRBJ2-5, with TRBD1 matching over 10 bases. The origin of this receptor is a woman in her 30s with COVID-19, enrolled during active disease. CDR3 DNA: TGTGCCAGCAGCTCCCGGAAGGACAGGGGGCAAGAGACCCAGTACTTC. It is translated as CASSSRKDRGQETQYF.